This T cell receptor beta chain was identified during a study of blood T cell repertoires in COVID-19. Assay: immunoSEQ multiplex PCR; the TCRdb copy retains only in-frame clones and omits some. The sample includes 230,000 or so clones, more than 70% of them seen just once. The clonotype was recovered from a middle-aged man with active or convalescent COVID-19. Material: peripheral blood.

The CDR3 bases are TGTGCCAGCATCGCGAGACTAGCGACGTACGAGCAGTACTTC. This sequence encodes CASIARLATYEQYF. The chain has TRBV2 and TRBJ2-7; 8 positions agree with TRBD2. V lost 7 bases and J lost 4; bases outside the gene matches: 9. Germline lookup yields CDR1 SNHLY and CDR2 FYNNEI. The CDR3 loop spans 14 amino acids.